These 30 T cell receptor beta chains originate from one sample sequenced in a study of shared clonotypes between healthy human individuals. Naive CD8 isolation took CD45RO-negative cells positively selected for CCR7 and excluded terminally differentiated effector memory CD45RA+ cells. Clones were sequenced by immunoSEQ multiplex PCR, and TCRdb holds only the in-frame ones, with some missing. Here the sample spans about 2.1 million clones, around 95% being singletons. Sequencing input: naive CD8+ T cells from PBMCs. These receptors all stem from a man aged 18 to 29 in good health. Some clones in this sample may be carry-over from other donors' samples.

The chain uses TRBV9 and TRBJ2-1, with D unresolved. Trimming removed 7 bases at V and 4 bases at J, with 15 bases between. Germline values: CDR1 SGDLS, CDR2 YYNGEE. The CDR3 is 14 residues long. CDR3 DNA sequence: TGTGCCAGCTCACAAAGTCTATCATACAATGAGCAGTTCTTC. Its translation is CASSQSLSYNEQFF.

The count of this clone is one. This chain uses TRBV2 with TRBJ2-1; D might be TRBD2 (5 bases). Germline values: CDR1 SNHLY, CDR2 FYNNEI. CDR3 length equals 15 residues. V lost 1 base to trimming and J lost 7 bases, with 14 bases between them. The CDR3 reads CASSEVRELENEQFF. In DNA, the CDR3 is TGTGCCAGCAGTGAAGTTAGGGAGCTGGAAAATGAGCAGTTCTTC.

The chain couples TRBV6-1 to TRBJ1-5; no reliable D call. This CDR3 has 17 amino acids. Germline V CDR1 and CDR2: MNHNS, SASEGT. Between the trimmed V and J ends, which lost 1 base and 2 bases, there was a span of 15 bases. The CDR3, as DNA: TGTGCCAGCAGTGAAGGGCCAGTCGTATCGGGCAATCAGCCCCAGCATTTT. Translation gives CASSEGPVVSGNQPQHF.

The rearrangement joins TRBV27 to TRBJ2-3; TRBD1 is a possible D gene (5 bases). The germline CDR1 and CDR2 sequences are MNHEY and SMNVEV (reference sequence). The germline V and J ends were trimmed by 0 bases and 1 base, with 8 bases remaining between them. The CDR3 extends over 15 amino acids. CDR3 residues: CASSLSVQGTDTQYF. Written as DNA, the CDR3 is TGTGCCAGCAGTTTATCGGTACAGGGCACAGATACGCAGTATTTT.

The chain uses TRBV29-1 and TRBJ1-1; D not certain. The CDR3 consists of 10 residues. Germline CDR1 and CDR2: SQVTM and ANQGSEA. Between the trimmed V and J ends, which lost 6 bases and 4 bases, there was a span of 6 bases. In DNA, the CDR3 is TGCAGCGTCGGGATCACTGAAGCTTTCTTT. Encoded protein: CSVGITEAFF.

CDR3 region: CASSLPGLAGLTDEQFF. As DNA, the CDR3 is TGTGCCAGCAGTCTCCCGGGACTAGCGGGATTAACGGATGAGCAGTTCTTC. V usage is TRBV27 and J usage is TRBJ2-1, with 13 bases fitting TRBD2. CDR1 and CDR2 (germline): MNHEY, SMNVEV (reference sequence). The CDR3 is made up of 17 amino acids. J lost 8 bases, V lost 5 bases, and 12 bases had no gene match.

This clone was seen only once. V gene TRBV5-1 combines with J gene TRBJ2-2, with D maybe TRBD1 (5 bases). The CDR3 has 19 residues. In germline, CDR1 is SGHRS, CDR2 YFSETQ. Trimming took off 1 base at V and 1 base at J, with 20 bases between the two ends. CDR3 protein: CASSLRNAFLGENTGELFF. The CDR3, as DNA: TGCGCCAGCAGCTTGAGGAACGCATTTTTAGGGGAGAACACCGGGGAGCTGTTTTTT. Full variable domain (missing parts from reference TRBV5-1 and TRBJ2-2): KAGVTQTPRYLIKTRGQQVTLSCSPISGHRSVSWYQQTPGQGLQFLFEYFSETQRNKGNFPGRFSGRQFSNSRSEMNVSTLELGDSALYLCASSLRNAFLGENTGELFFGEGSRLTVL.

This clone was counted once. The chain is built from TRBV27 and TRBJ2-7; 10 bases are a match to TRBD2. The CDR3 has 14 amino acids. Germline V gene lookup returns CDR1 MNHEY and CDR2 SMNVEV (reference sequence). V was clipped by 2 bases and J by 6 bases; unmatched bases: 4. CDR3 in DNA: TGTGCCAGCAGTTTAGAACTAGCGGGAACCGAGCAGTACTTC. This codes for CASSLELAGTEQYF.

This chain links TRBV5-5 with TRBJ2-5, with 12 bases that match TRBD2. The junction had 6 bases not matched to a gene; V was cut back by 4 bases and J by 8 bases. This CDR3 is built from 14 residues. Germline CDR1 and CDR2: SGHKS and YYEKEE (reference sequence). The CDR3 spells CASSLGLAGTTQYF. CDR3 DNA sequence: TGTGCCAGCAGCCTGGGACTAGCGGGCACAACCCAGTACTTC.

The V call is TRBV6-5, the J call TRBJ1-1; no clear D. Trimming removed 0 bases at V and 1 base at J, with 12 bases between. This CDR3 contains 16 residues. Per the germline V gene, CDR1 is MNHEY and CDR2 is SVGAGI. The CDR3 DNA sequence: TGTGCCAGCAGTTACTCCCGAGGGCCGTGGAACACTGAAGCTTTCTTT. This gives the protein CASSYSRGPWNTEAFF.

V and J are TRBV14 and TRBJ2-1; D unresolved. The germline V and J ends were trimmed by 3 bases and 8 bases, with 11 bases remaining between them. The germline CDR1 and CDR2 sequences are SGHDN and FVKESK. This CDR3 region has 13 residues. CDR3 sequence reads: CASSQKSWDEQFF. For the CDR3, the DNA is TGTGCCAGCAGCCAGAAGAGTTGGGATGAGCAGTTCTTC.

J is TRBJ1-5 and V is TRBV29-1; D is unresolved. The length of the CDR3 is 13 residues. Germline assignment: CDR1 SQVTM and CDR2 ANQGSEA. The V gene lost 4 bases and the J gene lost 4 bases, with 11 bases spanning the gap. CDR3 nucleotides: TGCAGCGTTGGTGAGGAGGCAAATCAGCCCCAGCATTTT. This codes for CSVGEEANQPQHF.

The rearrangement uses TRBV9 and TRBJ1-5; no clear D gene. CDR3 length equals 15 residues. Germline V gives CDR1 SGDLS, CDR2 YYNGEE. The ends were cut back, 4 bases at V and 7 bases at J, with 18 bases in the middle. In nucleotides, the CDR3 is TGTGCCAGCAGCCGGTCAGGAAGGGAGGGACAGCCCCAGCATTTT. Protein product: CASSRSGREGQPQHF. The full variable domain, its missing parts supplied by reference TRBV9 and TRBJ1-5, is DSGVTQTPKHLITATGQRVTLRCSPRSGDLSVYWYQQSLDQGLQFLIQYYNGEERAKGNILERFSAQQFPDLHSELNLSSLELGDSALYFCASSRSGREGQPQHFGDGTRLSIL.

As for this clone: The same CDR3 is also encoded by other DNA sequences in this sample. The rearrangement links TRBV27 to TRBJ1-1, with no clear D. V gave up 3 bases and J gave up 3 bases, with 11 bases separating them. Per germline, CDR1 MNHEY and CDR2 SMNVEV (reference sequence). CDR3 size: 14 residues. The CDR3 nucleotides read TGTGCCAGCAGTTTGGGAGGATTATACACTGAAGCTTTCTTT. Amino acids: CASSLGGLYTEAFF.

As to this clone: Other DNA sequences in the same sample also yield this CDR3. This chain's CDR3 is CASSQPYNEQFF. The CDR3 DNA is TGTGCCAGCAGCCAACCCTACAATGAGCAGTTCTTC. The chain employs TRBV4-2 and TRBJ2-1, with D uncertain. Germline CDR1 reads LGHNA; CDR2 reads YNFKEQ. V was pared by 2 bases and J by 2 bases, with 1 base between. This CDR3 is built from 12 residues.

The rearrangement links TRBV2 to TRBJ2-7, with a possible D match to TRBD2 (6 bases). CDR1 and CDR2 from the germline V gene are SNHLY and FYNNEI. CDR3 length: 12 residues. V was trimmed by 4 bases and J by 3 bases, leaving 7 bases between them. For the CDR3, the DNA is TGTGCCAGCAGTGTGGGGGGCTACGAGCAGTACTTC. This codes for CASSVGGYEQYF.

The chain couples TRBV5-1 to TRBJ2-3, with D maybe TRBD2 (5 bases). This CDR3 has 12 residues. CDR1 is SGHRS, CDR2 YFSETQ, per germline. V was clipped by 7 bases and J by 2 bases, with 8 bases between them. CDR3 DNA: TGCGCCAGCTTAGACTACACAGATACGCAGTATTTT. Its translation: CASLDYTDTQYF. The whole variable domain, filled in from reference TRBV5-1 and TRBJ2-3, reads KAGVTQTPRYLIKTRGQQVTLSCSPISGHRSVSWYQQTPGQGLQFLFEYFSETQRNKGNFPGRFSGRQFSNSRSEMNVSTLELGDSALYLCASLDYTDTQYFGPGTRLTVL.

This clone was seen only once. The V gene is TRBV21-1, the J gene TRBJ2-4. TRBV21-1 is assigned pseudogene status. The CDR3 has 21 amino acids. This chain's CDR3 is CASSPKRVDPGGVATKNIQYF. Written as DNA, the CDR3 is TGTGCCAGCAGTCCGAAGAGGGTCGACCCCGGGGGCGTCGCAACCAAAAACATTCAGTACTTC.

This chain uses TRBV2 with TRBJ2-3; 14 bases line up with TRBD2. Germline V lookup: CDR1 SNHLY, CDR2 FYNNEI. This CDR3 is built from 19 residues. V dropped 6 bases and J dropped 3; count of bases not matched to a gene: 14. The CDR3 sequence is CASRPGLAGEKVGTDTQYF. CDR3 DNA: TGTGCCAGCAGGCCGGGACTAGCGGGAGAGAAGGTTGGGACAGATACGCAGTATTTT.

V usage is TRBV7-9 and J usage is TRBJ2-1, with D unclear. The germline V gene has CDR1 SEHNR and CDR2 FQNEAQ (reference sequence). The CDR3 is 14 amino acids. V shed 1 base and J shed 4 bases, with 8 bases lying between them. The CDR3 reads CASSLDGWYNEQFF. In DNA form, the CDR3 reads TGTGCCAGCAGCTTAGATGGGTGGTACAATGAGCAGTTCTTC.

The CDR3 reads CASAPETWNEQFF. CDR3 sequence (DNA): TGTGCCAGCGCGCCTGAAACATGGAATGAGCAGTTCTTC. The chain links TRBV2 to TRBJ2-1; D gene uncertain. Trimming removed 8 bases from V and 7 bases from J, with 15 bases in between. Germline V gives CDR1 SNHLY, CDR2 FYNNEI. The CDR3 is 13 amino acids.

CDR3 amino acids: CASSPGGAGPMNTEAFF. The CDR3 DNA is TGTGCCAGCTCACCTGGGGGGGCGGGTCCCATGAACACTGAAGCTTTCTTT. This chain links TRBV18 with TRBJ1-1; TRBD1 might be the D (6 bases). This CDR3 has 17 amino acids. The germline gives CDR1 KGHSH, CDR2 LQKENI. The V and J ends lost 3 bases and 0 bases respectively, with 17 bases between them.

The chain recombines TRBV28 with TRBJ2-3, with 7 positions matching TRBD2. The trim removed 6 bases at V and 0 bases at J, leaving 6 bases unmatched. Germline assignment: CDR1 MDHEN and CDR2 SYDVKM. The CDR3 is 15 amino acids. In nucleotides, the CDR3 is TGTGCCAGCAGGGCCCCGGGACTAAGCACAGATACGCAGTATTTT. Residues: CASRAPGLSTDTQYF.

About this clone itself: The sample has other DNA sequences that encode this CDR3 too. This chain uses TRBV6-5 with TRBJ2-7; D call uncertain. The CDR3 is 11 amino acids. In germline, CDR1 is MNHEY, CDR2 SVGAGI. V dropped 0 bases and J dropped 7 bases, with 4 bases sitting between them. Here the CDR3 DNA reads TGTGCCAGCAGTTACTCGAGGGAGCAGTACTTC. This encodes CASSYSREQYF.

This clone has just one count. The J gene is TRBJ2-7, the V gene TRBV6-6, with D perhaps matching TRBD1 or TRBD2 (5 bases each). Germline V CDR1 and CDR2: MNHNY, SVGAGI (reference sequence). CDR3 length equals 16 residues. Trimming took 5 bases from V and 5 from J, leaving 22 bases between them. In nucleotides, the CDR3 is TGTGCCAGCAGTCCCACGACTACCCCAGGGCCCCACGAGCAGTACTTC. Protein sequence: CASSPTTTPGPHEQYF.

V is TRBV29-1 and J is TRBJ2-1; 8 nucleotides align to TRBD1. The V and J ends lost 2 bases and 8 bases, in that order; junction bases with no gene match: 5. This CDR3 is 13 amino acids long. Germline V gene sequence: CDR1 SQVTM, CDR2 ANQGSEA. For the CDR3, the DNA is TGCAGCGTTGAACCACAGGGGGTCTATGAGCAGTTCTTC. Amino acids: CSVEPQGVYEQFF.

This chain connects TRBV28 to TRBJ1-2; tentatively, D is TRBD1 (6 bases). Per germline, CDR1 MDHEN and CDR2 SYDVKM. The CDR3 consists of 13 residues. Trimming stripped 3 bases from V and 10 bases from J, with 15 bases between. The CDR3 protein is CASSFGGAQDYTF. CDR3 DNA sequence: TGTGCCAGCAGTTTTGGGGGGGCGCAGGACTACACCTTC.

The chain is built from TRBV5-1 and TRBJ2-7; 10 bases align to TRBD1. J was trimmed by 5 bases and V by 0 bases; bases with no gene match: 8. Germline V CDR1 and CDR2: SGHRS, YFSETQ. CDR3 length: 16 residues. CDR3 protein: CASSLGPGTGENEQYF. CDR3 in DNA: TGCGCCAGCAGCTTGGGGCCCGGGACAGGGGAAAACGAGCAGTACTTC.

The V gene is TRBV5-1, the J gene TRBJ2-7; the D call may be TRBD1 or TRBD2 (7 bases each). CDR3 length equals 16 residues. Germline V gives CDR1 SGHRS, CDR2 YFSETQ. V lost 4 bases and J 5 bases, leaving 22 bases between the germline ends. The CDR3 sequence is CASSMGGGPPANEQYF. In DNA form, the CDR3 reads TGCGCCAGCAGCATGGGAGGGGGCCCGCCTGCGAACGAGCAGTACTTC.

V gene TRBV7-6 combines with J gene TRBJ2-3; 8 bases fit TRBD2. Trimming took 5 bases from V and 4 from J; bases not matched to a gene: 8. The CDR3 consists of 15 residues. Germline loops: CDR1 SGHVS, CDR2 FNYEAQ. The CDR3 region has the DNA TGTGCCAGCAGCCTCAGCGGGAGAGGCGCAGATACGCAGTATTTT. This codes for CASSLSGRGADTQYF.